A selection of T cell receptor beta chains follows, all from one sample in a study of identical twins. TCRdb fed the 5' RACE reads into MiXCR, producing one record per CDR3 protein. The data contain a few hundred thousand distinct CDR3 sequences, 18% of them singletons. The sequencing input was naive T cells sorted from blood. All receptors derive from a man aged 45-60 years in good health. CDR3s include the opening cysteine and the closing phenylalanine or tryptophan. Fields, in order: J gene, V gene, clone size, D gene, CDR3 DNA, CDR3 protein. D genes are given only for firm matches. Rows give clone size only sometimes, using once, few, many, or a class for an expanded clone.

J: TRBJ1-4
V: TRBV6-1
size: many
D: .
DNA: TGTGCCTGCAAGGTTGGGGCAACTAATGAAAAACTGTTTTTT
CDR3: CACKVGATNEKLFF

J: TRBJ2-4
V: TRBV18
size: .
D: .
DNA: TGTGCCAGCTCACCACCCGGGGGTAGTCACATTCAGTACTTC
CDR3: CASSPPGGSHIQYF

J: TRBJ2-7
V: TRBV28
size: many
D: .
DNA: TGTGCCAGCAGTTCCCCCTCACAGCGGGCGTGGAACGAGCAGTACTTC
CDR3: CASSSPSQRAWNEQYF

J: TRBJ1-2
V: TRBV20-1
size: many
D: .
DNA: TGCAGTGCTAGAGATGAGGGGCACTATGGCTACACCTTC
CDR3: CSARDEGHYGYTF

J: TRBJ2-1
V: TRBV24-1
size: many
D: .
DNA: TGTGCCACCAGGAAGGGGCCCTACAATGAGCAGTTCTTC
CDR3: CATRKGPYNEQFF

J: TRBJ2-3
V: TRBV20-1
size: .
D: TRBD2
DNA: TGCAGTGCTAGAGCCAGCGGGAGGGCCGGTGGCACAGATACGCAGTATTTT
CDR3: CSARASGRAGGTDTQYF

J: TRBJ1-2
V: TRBV6-5
size: few
D: .
DNA: TGTGCCAGCCGGGGGCTTTTAAGCTACACCTTC
CDR3: CASRGLLSYTF

J: TRBJ2-6
V: TRBV24-1
size: .
D: .
DNA: TGTGCCACCGCACACAGGAGCTCTGGGGCCAACGTCCTGACTTTC
CDR3: CATAHRSSGANVLTF

J: TRBJ2-1
V: TRBV7-9
size: many
D: .
DNA: TGTGCCAGCAGCTTAGTGTTCGGGTACAATGAGCAGTTCTTC
CDR3: CASSLVFGYNEQFF

J: TRBJ2-7
V: TRBV27
size: few
D: .
DNA: TGTGCCAGCAGTTTTGGTTACGCCTCCAGCGAGCAGTACTTC
CDR3: CASSFGYASSEQYF

J: TRBJ2-2
V: TRBV6-1
size: few
D: TRBD2
DNA: TGTGCCAGCAGTGACGCGGGACTAGCGGGGGGACCCACCGGGGAGCTGTTTTTT
CDR3: CASSDAGLAGGPTGELFF

J: TRBJ1-3
V: TRBV20-1
size: few
D: .
DNA: TGCAGTGCTAGAGCCCCGACAGGTTCTGGAAACACCATATATTTT
CDR3: CSARAPTGSGNTIYF

J: TRBJ1-4
V: TRBV4-1
size: many
D: TRBD1
DNA: TGCGCCAGCAGTCGCCCGGGACAGTCTAATGAAAAACTGTTTTTT
CDR3: CASSRPGQSNEKLFF

J: TRBJ2-1
V: TRBV20-1
size: many
D: .
DNA: TGCAGTGCTTTACCGACATCACTCTCCTACAATGAGCAGTTCTTC
CDR3: CSALPTSLSYNEQFF

J: TRBJ2-1
V: TRBV10-3
size: .
D: TRBD2
DNA: TGTGCCATCAGGATAGCGGGAGGGCCCCCAGGGCAGTTCTTC
CDR3: CAIRIAGGPPGQFF

J: TRBJ1-1
V: TRBV28
size: many
D: .
DNA: TGTGCCAGCAGGAATAGACAGTACACTGAAGCTTTCTTT
CDR3: CASRNRQYTEAFF

J: TRBJ1-2
V: TRBV29-1
size: few
D: .
DNA: TGCAGCGTTGACCCGACAGATTCTAACTATGGCTACACCTTC
CDR3: CSVDPTDSNYGYTF

J: TRBJ2-3
V: TRBV2
size: many
D: .
DNA: TGTGCCAGCAGGTGGTTGTCTAGTCGCGACACAGATACGCAGTATTTT
CDR3: CASRWLSSRDTDTQYF

J: TRBJ2-7
V: TRBV6-5
size: many
D: TRBD2
DNA: TGTGCCAGCAGTTACTCGAGGCCCGGGACTAGCGGTCCCTACGAGCAGTACTTC
CDR3: CASSYSRPGTSGPYEQYF

J: TRBJ1-5
V: TRBV20-1
size: few
D: .
DNA: TGCAGTGCCCAGGCAGGGGAGAGTGGCAATCAGCCCCAGCATTTT
CDR3: CSAQAGESGNQPQHF

J: TRBJ1-1
V: TRBV4-1
size: few
D: .
DNA: TGCGCCAGCAGTTTTGGGGCATCGAACACTGAAGCTTTCTTT
CDR3: CASSFGASNTEAFF

J: TRBJ2-7
V: TRBV4-2
size: many
D: TRBD2
DNA: TGTGCCAGCAGCCAACTGTTGACTAGCGGGAGTTACGAGCAGTACTTC
CDR3: CASSQLLTSGSYEQYF